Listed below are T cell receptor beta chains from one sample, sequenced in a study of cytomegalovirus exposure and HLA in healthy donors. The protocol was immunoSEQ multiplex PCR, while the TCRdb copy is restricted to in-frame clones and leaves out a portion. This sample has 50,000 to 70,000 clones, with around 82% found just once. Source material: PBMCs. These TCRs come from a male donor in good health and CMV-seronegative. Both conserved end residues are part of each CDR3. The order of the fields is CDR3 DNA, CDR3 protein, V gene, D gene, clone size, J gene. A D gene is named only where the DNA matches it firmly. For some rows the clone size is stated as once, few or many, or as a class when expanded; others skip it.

DNA: TGTGCCAGCAGTGAAATCGGACAGAAATACCTTTTC
CDR3: CASSEIGQKYLF
V: TRBV2
D: .
size: .
J: TRBJ2-6

DNA: TGTGCCATCAGTGAGGGACAGGGGGTCCCGTTGGTGGAGACCCAGTACTTC
CDR3: CAISEGQGVPLVETQYF
V: TRBV10-3
D: TRBD1
size: few
J: TRBJ2-5

DNA: TGTGCCAGCAGCCGAGAGAGGGAGACCCAGTACTTC
CDR3: CASSRERETQYF
V: TRBV5-6
D: .
size: few
J: TRBJ2-5

DNA: TGCAGCGTTCGGACAGGAGTGGATGGCTACACCTTC
CDR3: CSVRTGVDGYTF
V: TRBV29-1
D: TRBD1
size: .
J: TRBJ1-2

DNA: TGTGCCAGCAGTTACAACTTGCTGGACGAGCAGTACTTC
CDR3: CASSYNLLDEQYF
V: TRBV6-5
D: .
size: .
J: TRBJ2-7

DNA: TGTGCCAGCAGCCCGAACTACTACACCGGGGAGCTGTTTTTT
CDR3: CASSPNYYTGELFF
V: TRBV11-3
D: .
size: few
J: TRBJ2-2

DNA: TGTGCCATCAGTGCCACCGGGACAGGGGAACAGCCCCAGCATTTT
CDR3: CAISATGTGEQPQHF
V: TRBV10-3
D: TRBD1
size: .
J: TRBJ1-5

DNA: TGTGCCAGCAGCCACTACACAGATACGCAGTATTTT
CDR3: CASSHYTDTQYF
V: TRBV11-2
D: .
size: .
J: TRBJ2-3

DNA: TGCGCCAGCAGCTTAACGGGGGCGAACACCGGGGAGCTGTTTTTT
CDR3: CASSLTGANTGELFF
V: TRBV5-1
D: .
size: .
J: TRBJ2-2

DNA: TGTGCCAGCAGCAGCCCTGGGGACAGTGCCTACGAGCAGTACTTC
CDR3: CASSSPGDSAYEQYF
V: TRBV6-5
D: TRBD1
size: .
J: TRBJ2-7

DNA: TGTGCCAGCAGCCGCACAGGGGCGTCTAGCTATGGCTACACCTTC
CDR3: CASSRTGASSYGYTF
V: TRBV5-4
D: TRBD1
size: .
J: TRBJ1-2

DNA: TGTGCCAGCAGCTCTGGACAGGGAGACGGCTACACCTTC
CDR3: CASSSGQGDGYTF
V: TRBV7-9
D: TRBD1
size: .
J: TRBJ1-2

DNA: TGTGCCAGCAGGTATTGGGGCGGCGCAGATACGCAGTATTTT
CDR3: CASRYWGGADTQYF
V: TRBV7-2
D: .
size: .
J: TRBJ2-3

DNA: TGTGCCAGCTCTGAGAGGGGACAGGCCTGGTCTAACACTGAAGCTTTCTTT
CDR3: CASSERGQAWSNTEAFF
V: TRBV18
D: TRBD1
size: few
J: TRBJ1-1

DNA: TGTGCCAGCAGCGTAGAAGGTGGCGGTAGGGGCTACACCTTC
CDR3: CASSVEGGGRGYTF
V: TRBV9
D: .
size: once
J: TRBJ1-2

DNA: TGTGCCAGCAGTCTAACCCCCGCGGGGAGGGGGTCGGGCGGGGAGCTGTTTTTT
CDR3: CASSLTPAGRGSGGELFF
V: TRBV7-2
D: .
size: .
J: TRBJ2-2

DNA: TGTGCCAGCAGTCCCCCTTTTGATACGCAGTATTTT
CDR3: CASSPPFDTQYF
V: TRBV6-1
D: .
size: .
J: TRBJ2-3

DNA: TGTGCCAGCAGCCCAGGAGCGGGGGGGCTCACCGGGGAGCTGTTTTTT
CDR3: CASSPGAGGLTGELFF
V: TRBV9
D: TRBD2
size: .
J: TRBJ2-2

DNA: TGTGCCAGCAGTGATCCGGGACAGGGGTATGAAAAACTGTTTTTT
CDR3: CASSDPGQGYEKLFF
V: TRBV2
D: TRBD1
size: .
J: TRBJ1-4

DNA: TGTGCCACCGGGAGACTCCCCACAGATACGCAGTATTTT
CDR3: CATGRLPTDTQYF
V: TRBV6-6
D: .
size: .
J: TRBJ2-3

DNA: TGTGCCAGCAGCAACGCCCCAGGGGCCGACACTGAAGCTTTCTTT
CDR3: CASSNAPGADTEAFF
V: TRBV9
D: .
size: .
J: TRBJ1-1

DNA: TGTGCCAGCAGCTTAAGCAGTCTTGAAGAGACCCAGTACTTC
CDR3: CASSLSSLEETQYF
V: TRBV7-3
D: .
size: .
J: TRBJ2-5

DNA: TGTGCCAGTAACCTAGGACTAGCGGCGGGTGAGCAGTTCTTC
CDR3: CASNLGLAAGEQFF
V: TRBV5-6
D: TRBD2
size: .
J: TRBJ2-1

DNA: TGTGCCAGCAGCCCAGGACAGGGATCTAACTATGGCTACACCTTC
CDR3: CASSPGQGSNYGYTF
V: TRBV7-2
D: TRBD1
size: .
J: TRBJ1-2

DNA: TGTGCCAGCAGCGTAGGGGTACAGGGGGCTAATGAAAAACTGTTTTTT
CDR3: CASSVGVQGANEKLFF
V: TRBV9
D: TRBD1
size: .
J: TRBJ1-4

DNA: TGCGCCAGCAGCTCCGGGACTAGCGGCTATATACGCACAGATACGCAGTATTTT
CDR3: CASSSGTSGYIRTDTQYF
V: TRBV5-1
D: TRBD2
size: .
J: TRBJ2-3

DNA: TGTGCCAGCAGCCAGACTGGGTCACCCTACAATGAGCAGTTCTTC
CDR3: CASSQTGSPYNEQFF
V: TRBV9
D: .
size: .
J: TRBJ2-1

DNA: TGTGCCAGCAGTTACCCGGCCAGGACAGGTGCGCAGTACTTC
CDR3: CASSYPARTGAQYF
V: TRBV6-5
D: TRBD1
size: .
J: TRBJ2-7